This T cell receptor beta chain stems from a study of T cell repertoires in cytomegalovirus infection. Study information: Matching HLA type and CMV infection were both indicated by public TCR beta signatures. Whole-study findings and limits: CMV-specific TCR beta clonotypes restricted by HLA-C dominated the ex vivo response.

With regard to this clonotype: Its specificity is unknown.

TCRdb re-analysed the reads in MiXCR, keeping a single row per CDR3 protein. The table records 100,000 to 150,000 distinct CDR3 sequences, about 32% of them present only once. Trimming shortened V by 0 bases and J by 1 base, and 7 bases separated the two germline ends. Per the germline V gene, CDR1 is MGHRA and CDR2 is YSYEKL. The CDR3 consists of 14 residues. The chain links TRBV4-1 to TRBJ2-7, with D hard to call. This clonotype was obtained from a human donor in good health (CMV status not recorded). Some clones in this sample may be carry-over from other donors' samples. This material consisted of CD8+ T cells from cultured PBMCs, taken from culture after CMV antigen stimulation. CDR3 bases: TGCGCCAGCAGCCAAGATGCATTTTCCTACGAGCAGTACTTC. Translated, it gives CASSQDAFSYEQYF.